The 32 T cell receptor beta chains below all came from one sample that was sequenced in a study of post-analysis software for immune sequencing data. Findings and limits, study-wide: In patients, TRBV5-6, TRBV5-1 and TRBV20-1 belonged to roughly 5 TRBV segments found more frequently than in controls.

Prepared TCR beta cDNA libraries contained unique molecular identifiers. TCRdb re-called the PCR reads through MiXCR, storing one row per CDR3 protein. The data show around 710,000 distinct CDR3 sequences, roughly 50% seen once. Their target antigens are unknown. The sequencing sample was made of blood. The receptors come from a girl aged 5-17 years with multiple sclerosis.

V usage is TRBV20-1 and J usage is TRBJ1-2, with D unresolved. Deletions cut 1 base from V and 4 bases from J, with 19 bases between. This CDR3 is built from 16 residues. The germline gives CDR1 DFQATT, CDR2 SNEGSKA (reference sequence). The DNA of the CDR3 is TGCAGTGCTAGAGGCTCGCACGGTCAGGATCGCTATGGCTACACCTTC. This gives the protein CSARGSHGQDRYGYTF.

The CDR3 DNA reads as TGTGCCATCAGTGAGGGACAGGCGGTTGCCTACGAGCAGTACTTC. Protein: CAISEGQAVAYEQYF. This rearrangement joins TRBV10-3 to TRBJ2-7, with TRBD1 identical over 7 bases. V trimming: 2 bases; J trimming: 2 bases; junction bases outside the gene matches: 6. This CDR3 is 15 amino acids long. The germline gives CDR1 ENHRY, CDR2 SYGVKD.

This clonotype has at least ten counts. This chain connects TRBV7-2 to TRBJ2-5; 7 bases line up with TRBD2. Trimming took 8 bases from V and 4 from J; bases not matched to a gene: 10. This CDR3 spans 14 amino acids. Germline V gene data show CDR1 as SGHTA and CDR2 as FQGNSA. The CDR3 DNA is TGTGCCAGCCTCCGCCAGGGCGGGAGAGAGACCCAGTACTTC. Translated, it gives CASLRQGGRETQYF.

V is TRBV29-1 and J is TRBJ2-5, with D unresolved. V shed 6 bases and J shed 2 bases, with 16 bases lying between them. Germline V gene lookup returns CDR1 SQVTM and CDR2 ANQGSEA. The CDR3 runs to 14 residues. The CDR3 loop is CSVRKSSRQETQYF. The DNA of the CDR3 is TGCAGCGTCCGAAAAAGCAGCAGACAAGAGACCCAGTACTTC.

This sequence joins TRBV4-3 and TRBJ2-7; TRBD1 matches at 7 bases. The germline gives CDR1 LGHNA, CDR2 YSLEER. This CDR3 has 15 residues. V dropped 3 bases and J dropped 2; count of bases not matched to a gene: 7. Here the CDR3 reads CASSQVKGAAYEQYF. The CDR3 region has the DNA TGCGCCAGCAGCCAGGTAAAGGGGGCGGCCTACGAGCAGTACTTC.

This chain uses TRBV20-1 with TRBJ2-3, with 8 bases identical to TRBD2. V dropped 4 bases and J dropped 6; count of bases not matched to a gene: 12. The CDR3 is made up of 15 amino acids. Germline V gene sequence: CDR1 DFQATT, CDR2 SNEGSKA (reference sequence). The CDR3 region has the DNA TGCAGTGCTACAATAGCGGGAAAAACGTCTGATACGCAGTATTTT. Translation: CSATIAGKTSDTQYF.

The sample holds a few counts of this clonotype. This chain joins TRBV5-1 and TRBJ2-7; D gene uncertain. The J call may be wrong; the DNA end is better matched by TRBJ2-5. The CDR3 is 12 amino acids. Germline CDR1 is SGHRS and CDR2 is YFSETQ. The CDR3 region is CASSLDSMTQYF. The CDR3 DNA reads TGCGCCAGCAGCTTGGACAGCATGACCCAGTACTTC.

The chain couples TRBV9 to TRBJ1-1; D is uncertain. The CDR3 extends over 16 amino acids. Germline V CDR1 and CDR2: SGDLS, YYNGEE. V dropped 0 bases and J dropped 5 bases, with 17 bases sitting between them. The CDR3 region is CASSVGRSLKGTEAFF. The CDR3 DNA is TGTGCCAGCAGCGTAGGGAGGTCACTCAAAGGGACTGAAGCTTTCTTT.

This clonotype appeared a single time. Since the CDR3 does not end with the conserved phenylalanine or tryptophan, this likely comes from a read error. The CDR3 region has the DNA TGTGCCAGCAGCTTGCAGGGTTCGGAACGGTCCTACGAGCAGTACTGC. It yields the protein CASSLQGSERSYEQYC. This rearrangement joins TRBV7-9 to TRBJ2-7, with D maybe TRBD1 (5 bases). Trimming pared 3 bases from V and 1 base from J, leaving 16 bases between. This CDR3 is 16 amino acids long. Germline V CDR1 and CDR2: SEHNR, FQNEAQ (reference sequence).

In this sample, this clonotype turned up a few times. The rearrangement joins TRBV6-1 to TRBJ2-7; 8 nucleotides line up with TRBD2. V shed 6 bases and J 5 bases; nucleotides not matched to a gene: 9. Germline CDR1 is MNHNS and CDR2 is SASEGT. CDR3 size: 14 residues. The CDR3 coding sequence is TGTGCCAGCAGAGAGCCGGGAGGGATCCACGAGCAGTACTTC. Its protein product is CASREPGGIHEQYF.

The V gene is TRBV11-2, the J gene TRBJ2-6, with TRBD1 as a possible D gene (6 bases). The CDR3 extends over 17 amino acids. V was cut by 0 bases and J by 0 bases, with 9 bases left in between. Germline CDR1 reads SGHAT; CDR2 reads FQNNGV. CDR3 bases: TGTGCCAGCAGCTTAGAGGGGGCGCTCTCTGGGGCCAACGTCCTGACTTTC. Its protein is CASSLEGALSGANVLTF.

V usage is TRBV6-6 and J usage is TRBJ2-1, with a weak D call TRBD1 (6 bases). Germline values: CDR1 MNHNY, CDR2 SVGAGI (reference sequence). V was pared by 0 bases and J by 2 bases, with 14 bases between. There are 17 residues in the CDR3. The DNA of the CDR3 is TGTGCCAGCAGTTACTCAAAAAACAGGGAACCCTACAATGAGCAGTTCTTC. This sequence encodes CASSYSKNREPYNEQFF.

The chain combines TRBV6-6 with TRBJ2-5; D is undetermined. CDR1 is MNHNY, CDR2 SVGAGI, per germline (reference sequence). With 1 base removed from V and 2 bases from J, the gap between germline ends came to 2 bases. This CDR3 comprises 12 residues. CDR3 loop: CASSYLQETQYF. In nucleotides, the CDR3 is TGTGCCAGCAGTTACTTACAAGAGACCCAGTACTTC.

This clonotype was counted ten times or more. The chain couples TRBV7-8 to TRBJ2-1; D perhaps matches TRBD1 (5 bases). CDR3 size: 13 residues. Trimming took 5 bases from V and 4 from J, leaving 9 bases between them. The germline V gene has CDR1 SGHVS and CDR2 FQNEAQ. Written as DNA, the CDR3 is TGTGCCAGCAGCCGGACAAGGTACAATGAGCAGTTCTTC. As protein: CASSRTRYNEQFF. Using reference TRBV7-8 and TRBJ2-1 for the parts outside the CDR3, the full variable domain is GAGVSQSPRYKVAKRGQDVALRCDPISGHVSLFWYQQALGQGPEFLTYFQNEAQLDKSGLPSDRFFAERPEGSVSTLKIQRTQQEDSAVYLCASSRTRYNEQFFGPGTRLTVL.

CDR3 DNA sequence: TGTGCCAGCAGCTTAGATCCGGCGACCTATGGCTACACCTTC. Protein sequence: CASSLDPATYGYTF. The V call is TRBV7-9, the J call TRBJ1-2; D is unresolved. Deletions cut 1 base from V and 4 bases from J, with 10 bases between. Germline V lookup: CDR1 SEHNR, CDR2 FQNEAQ (reference sequence). This CDR3 spans 14 amino acids.

The rearrangement links TRBV12-3 or TRBV12-4 to TRBJ1-2; no reliable D call. This CDR3 has 16 amino acids. With 0 bases removed from V and 3 bases from J, the gap between germline ends came to 14 bases. CDR3: CASSLAMSDLYYGYTF. The DNA of the CDR3 is TGTGCCAGCAGTTTAGCGATGTCGGACCTTTACTATGGCTACACCTTC.

A single count supports this clonotype. The rearrangement uses TRBV2 and TRBJ2-7; tentative D call: TRBD1 (5 bases). V was clipped by 10 bases and J by 5 bases, with 33 bases between them. Germline lookup yields CDR1 SNHLY and CDR2 FYNNEI. The CDR3 runs 18 residues. In DNA form, the CDR3 reads TGTGCCAACAAGTCCCGTAGAGACAGTCCCTTAGCTTCCCACGAGCAGTACTTC. Translation: CANKSRRDSPLASHEQYF.

This clonotype appeared a few times. The chain links TRBV9 to TRBJ2-7; D could derive from TRBD1 or TRBD2 (5 bases each). The V end lost 4 bases, the J end lost 2 bases, and 13 bases lay between the germline ends. CDR3 size: 14 residues. CDR1 is SGDLS and CDR2 is YYNGEE in the germline V gene. This CDR3 reads CASSPGASPYEQYF. In DNA form, the CDR3 reads TGTGCCAGCAGCCCCGGGGCCAGTCCCTACGAGCAGTACTTC.

The CDR3 region is CASEAAGVSKEQYF. CDR3 DNA sequence: TGTGCCAGCGAGGCGGCGGGAGTATCGAAAGAGCAGTACTTC. V is TRBV12-3 or TRBV12-4 and J is TRBJ2-7; 7 bases map to TRBD2. V lost 8 bases, J lost 7 bases, and 14 bases stayed unmatched. CDR3 size: 14 residues.

This sequence joins TRBV10-3 and TRBJ1-5; TRBD1 aligns across 9 bases. Germline CDR1 is ENHRY and CDR2 is SYGVKD. Trimming at V came to 10 bases and at J to 5 bases, leaving 9 bases not matched to a gene. The CDR3 loop spans 14 amino acids. The CDR3 DNA reads as TGTGCCACCGGGGGGACAGGGAATGATCAGCCCCAGCATTTT. Amino acids: CATGGTGNDQPQHF.

This clonotype appeared a few times. The genes are TRBV29-1 and TRBJ2-1, with D maybe TRBD2 (5 bases). CDR3 length: 13 amino acids. V was cut by 5 bases and J by 5 bases, with 13 bases left in between. Germline V lookup: CDR1 SQVTM, CDR2 ANQGSEA. The CDR3 nucleotides read TGCAGCGTTACAAGCGGAGGTGACAATGAGCAGTTCTTC. It encodes CSVTSGGDNEQFF.

This clonotype showed up just once. J is TRBJ2-3 and V is TRBV28, with D uncertain. V was cut by 4 bases and J by 4 bases, with 12 bases left in between. The CDR3 length is 14 residues. Looked up from germline, CDR1 is MDHEN and CDR2 is SYDVKM. CDR3 nucleotides: TGTGCCAGCAGTTCCATGATTAGGGCAGATACGCAGTATTTT. This encodes CASSSMIRADTQYF. The whole variable domain, filled in from reference TRBV28 and TRBJ2-3, reads DVKVTQSSRYLVKRTGEKVFLECVQDMDHENMFWYRQDPGLGLRLIYFSYDVKMKEKGDIPEGYSVSREKKERFSLILESASTNQTSMYLCASSSMIRADTQYFGPGTRLTVL.

This clonotype has a handful of counts. This CDR3 is CASSPRGTGGTDTQYF. CDR3 nucleotides: TGTGCCAGCAGCCCCCGTGGGACAGGGGGTACAGATACGCAGTATTTT. The chain joins TRBV7-3 to TRBJ2-3; the match to TRBD1 covers 11 bases. The V and J ends lost 5 bases and 3 bases, in that order; junction bases with no gene match: 7. The CDR3 is 16 amino acids. From germline, CDR1 is SGHTA and CDR2 FQGTGA.

The genes are TRBV10-3 and TRBJ1-1; D gene unclear. This CDR3 comprises 13 residues. V was clipped by 8 bases and J by 2 bases, with 12 bases between them. CDR1 and CDR2 from the germline V gene are ENHRY and SYGVKD. In nucleotides, the CDR3 is TGTGCCATCCTCGGGAACCTAAACACTGAAGCTTTCTTT. Its protein is CAILGNLNTEAFF.

This clonotype was detected only once. The V call is TRBV4-1, the J call TRBJ2-2; 13 positions agree with TRBD2. Germline CDR1 and CDR2: MGHRA and YSYEKL. J gave up 6 bases and V 0 bases, and 4 bases lay outside the gene matches. There are 17 residues in the CDR3. CDR3 in DNA: TGCGCCAGCAGCCAAGATGGGACTAGCGGGGCTCCCGGGGAGCTGTTTTTT. Encoded protein: CASSQDGTSGAPGELFF.

V is TRBV19 and J is TRBJ1-2, with D unclear. V was shortened by 7 bases and J by 5 bases, with 20 bases between the two germline ends. The CDR3 spans 15 residues. CDR1 is LNHDA and CDR2 is SQIVND in the germline V gene (reference sequence). In DNA, the CDR3 is TGTGCCAGTACTCCTAGTGGAAGCCGGTTGTATGGCTACACCTTC. As protein: CASTPSGSRLYGYTF. Full variable domain (outside the CDR3, taken from reference TRBV19 and TRBJ1-2): DGGITQSPKYLFRKEGQNVTLSCEQNLNHDAMYWYRQDPGQGLRLIYYSQIVNDFQKGDIAEGYSVSREKKESFPLTVTSAQKNPTAFYLCASTPSGSRLYGYTFGSGTRLTVV.

This chain uses TRBV7-8 with TRBJ2-4, with TRBD2 matching over 9 bases. The tail of the sequence fits TRBJ2-7 better, so the J call may be wrong. The CDR3 is 17 amino acids. Germline V gives CDR1 SGHVS, CDR2 FQNEAQ. CDR3 DNA sequence: TGTGCCAGCAGCTTAGCGGCTAGCGGGGCCGCCCTATACGAGCAGTACTTC. Its protein is CASSLAASGAALYEQYF.

The count of this clonotype is one. V is TRBV10-3 and J is TRBJ1-2; the D is unclear. V lost 3 bases to trimming and J lost 8 bases, with 10 bases between them. CDR1 is ENHRY and CDR2 is SYGVKD in the germline V gene. The CDR3 is 12 residues long. The CDR3 is CAISEWAGGYTF. In DNA form, the CDR3 reads TGTGCCATCAGTGAATGGGCGGGAGGCTACACCTTC.

As regards this clonotype: One junction end does not reproduce the germline sequence, and a read error may be involved. This chain joins TRBV24-1 and TRBJ2-1; weak D call: TRBD1 (5 bases). Germline V gene lookup returns CDR1 KGHDR and CDR2 SFDVKD. The CDR3 runs 11 residues. In nucleotides, the CDR3 is TGTGCCACCAGTAGGGGCAATGGGCAGTTCTTC. It translates to CATSRGNGQFF.

The rearrangement joins TRBV27 to TRBJ1-1, with D unresolved. The CDR3 runs to 15 residues. Germline CDR1 reads MNHEY; CDR2 reads SMNVEV (reference sequence). The V end was cut by 4 bases, the J end by 4 bases, with 16 bases between. The chain's CDR3 is CASSSTDFGGTEAFF. The DNA for the CDR3 is TGTGCCAGCAGTTCCACGGACTTCGGAGGCACTGAAGCTTTCTTT.

The J gene is TRBJ2-7, the V gene TRBV7-2; D is perhaps TRBD1 or TRBD2 (6 bases each). CDR1 and CDR2 from the germline V gene are SGHTA and FQGNSA. The CDR3 runs 15 residues. V gave up 1 base and J gave up 12 bases, with 22 bases separating them. The CDR3 loop is CASSLEAARSRGRYF. The CDR3 bases are TGTGCCAGCAGCTTAGAGGCCGCGCGCTCCCGGGGGCGGTACTTC. Looking up the rest from reference TRBV7-2 and TRBJ2-7 gives the full variable domain: GAGVSQSPSNKVTEKGKDVELRCDPISGHTALYWYRQSLGQGLEFLIYFQGNSAPDKSGLPSDRFSAERTGGSVSTLTIQRTQQEDSAVYLCASSLEAARSRGRYFGPGTRLTVT.

This clonotype was seen only a few times. The chain carries TRBV24-1 and TRBJ1-2; D is unclear. The germline V and J ends were trimmed by 6 bases and 2 bases, with 3 bases remaining between them. CDR1 is KGHDR and CDR2 is SFDVKD in the germline V gene. This CDR3 contains 11 residues. The CDR3 is CATSNNYGYTF. DNA of the CDR3: TGTGCCACCAGTAACAACTATGGCTACACCTTC.